Given below is one T cell receptor (beta chain) in context. What it binds is unknown. This CDR3 comprises 14 residues. Germline values: CDR1 KGHSH, CDR2 LQKENI. The V and J ends lost 2 bases and 5 bases respectively, with 12 bases between them. This specimen belongs to a study of OX40 agonist ivuxolimab in advanced cancers. The overall study: Under the entry rules, prior anti-PD-1, anti-PD-L1 or anti-CTLA-4 therapy was allowed, and roughly 43% had some.

Study conclusions and caveats: Partial responders dosed at 0.1-3.0 mg/kg displayed clonal expansion ranking among the lowest.

The method was immunoSEQ multiplex PCR; TCRdb's version includes in-frame clones alone and lacks a portion of them. The repertoire has approximately 49,000 clones, under 85% of them found once; the top ten carry approximately 1.1%. The V and J genes are TRBV18 and TRBJ2-5; the D is unclear. The sequence was obtained from an adult with an advanced solid tumor such as melanoma, head and neck, liver or kidney cancer. The source material was CD4+ or CD8+ T cells sorted from blood, sampled in a trial of the OX40 agonist ivuxolimab. The CDR3 region is CASSPFTRGETQYF. The CDR3 DNA reads TGTGCCAGCTCACCATTTACCCGTGGGGAGACCCAGTACTTC.